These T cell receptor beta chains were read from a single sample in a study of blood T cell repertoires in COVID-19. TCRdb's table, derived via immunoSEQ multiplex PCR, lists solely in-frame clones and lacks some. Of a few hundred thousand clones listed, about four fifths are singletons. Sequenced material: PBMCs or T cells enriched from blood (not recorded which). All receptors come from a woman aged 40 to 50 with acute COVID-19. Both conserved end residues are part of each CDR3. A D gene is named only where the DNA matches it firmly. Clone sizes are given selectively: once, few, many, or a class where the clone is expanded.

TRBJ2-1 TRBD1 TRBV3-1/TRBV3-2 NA TGTGCCAGCAGCCGAGGACAGGGTCGGCATGAGCAGTTCTTC CASSRGQGRHEQFF
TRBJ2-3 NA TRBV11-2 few TGTGCCAGCAGCTTCTTACTGGGGGGGCTTAGCACAGATACGCAGTATTTT CASSFLLGGLSTDTQYF
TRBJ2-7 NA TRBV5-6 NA TGTGCCAGCAGCTCGGGACTCCGCTCGGGGGAGCAGTACTTC CASSSGLRSGEQYF
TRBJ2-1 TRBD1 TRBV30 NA TGTGCCTGGTCGGACAGGGGCTCCTACAATGAGCAGTTCTTC CAWSDRGSYNEQFF
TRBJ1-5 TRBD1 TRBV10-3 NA TGTGCCATCAGTGGACAGGGGGTGCAGCCCCAGCATTTT CAISGQGVQPQHF
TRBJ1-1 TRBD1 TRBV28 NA TGTGCCAGCAGTGGGCCGGGACAGGGAGTGGCTGAAGCTTTCTTT CASSGPGQGVAEAFF
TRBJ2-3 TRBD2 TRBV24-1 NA TGTGCCACCAGTGAACTAGCGGGGGGCCGCACAGATACGCAGTATTTT CATSELAGGRTDTQYF
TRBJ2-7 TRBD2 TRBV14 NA TGTGCCAGCAGCCAAGGGCCTAGCGGGGTGTCCAACTTC CASSQGPSGVSNF
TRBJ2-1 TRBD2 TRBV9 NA TGTGCCAGCAGCTCCCCTGGAAGTAGCGGGGGGGCCGGCGATGAGCAGTTCTTC CASSSPGSSGGAGDEQFF
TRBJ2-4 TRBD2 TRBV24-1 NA TGTGCCACCAGTGAGACAAAACTAGCGGGGGGGCACAGGGACATTCAGTACTTC CATSETKLAGGHRDIQYF